This TCR beta chain was recorded in a study of blood T cell repertoires in COVID-19. Study-wide context: PBMCs, B-cell-depleted T cells, or T cells were the source of the cDNA or gDNA that made up the material.

Participants came from fewer than 25 US areas, aged roughly 18 to 95 years. Clinical history as reported by participants underpinned cohort assignment. Methods used by the authors: Estimation of nucleated cell counts relied on the amplification of reference gene primers. Sequencing was performed with immunoSEQ multiplex PCR; in TCRdb, only in-frame clones are kept and a portion is missing. V and J calls and clone size are those listed in that table; D and trimming were worked out from the DNA. The table has a few hundred thousand clones, about 80% seen once. Specimen: PBMCs or T cells enriched from blood (not recorded which). This clonotype originated in a man in his fifties who had recovered from COVID-19.

The CDR3 DNA reads TGCGCCAGCAGCTTGGGGACGGGGACGGGAGATGGCTACACCTTC. Its translation: CASSLGTGTGDGYTF. The chain carries TRBV5-1 and TRBJ1-2, with D maybe TRBD1 (5 bases). Trimming stripped 0 bases from V and 6 bases from J, with 15 bases between. CDR3 length equals 15 residues. Germline V gene sequence: CDR1 SGHRS, CDR2 YFSETQ.